The text below deals with one T cell receptor beta chain. One end of the junction fails to match germline, which may point to a read error. The CDR3 covers 15 residues. Germline CDR1 reads SGDLS; CDR2 reads YYNGEE. These data are taken from a study of cytomegalovirus exposure and HLA in healthy donors. Turning to the study itself: Approximately 85 million unique TCRs from HLA-typed donors were held in an early data release.

60 Vbeta and 13 Jbeta primers were used in PCR. The data were produced by immunoSEQ multiplex PCR, yet TCRdb's version contains in-frame clones alone and is incomplete. This sample has around 200,000 clones, with roughly four fifths found just once. The chain has TRBV9 and TRBJ2-1; perhaps TRBD2 as D (6 bases). The origin of this receptor is a man aged 50-59 years in good health and CMV-seronegative. Sequenced sample: PBMCs. The CDR3 DNA is TGTGCCAGCAGCTCCACCGGGACTCCCTACGATGAGCAGTTCTTC. Translation: CASSSTGTPYDEQFF.